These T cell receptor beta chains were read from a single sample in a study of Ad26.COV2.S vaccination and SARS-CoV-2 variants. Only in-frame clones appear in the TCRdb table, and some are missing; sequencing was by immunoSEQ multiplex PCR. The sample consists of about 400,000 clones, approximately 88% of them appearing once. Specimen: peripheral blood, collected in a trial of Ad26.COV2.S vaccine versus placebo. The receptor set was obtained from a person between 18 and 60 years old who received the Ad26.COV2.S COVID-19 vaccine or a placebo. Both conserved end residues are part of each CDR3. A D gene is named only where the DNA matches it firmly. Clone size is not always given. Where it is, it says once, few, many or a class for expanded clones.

CASSAAGGNTEAFF	TGTGCCAGTAGTGCCGCCGGGGGGAACACTGAAGCTTTCTTT	-	TRBJ1-1	TRBV19	-
CASSDGRRQNTEAFF	TGTGCCAGCAGTGACGGGCGCCGACAGAACACTGAAGCTTTCTTT	-	TRBJ1-1	TRBV6-2/TRBV6-3	-
CASSSRLAGGDTQYF	TGTGCCAGCAGTTCAAGACTAGCGGGGGGGGATACGCAGTATTTT	TRBD2	TRBJ2-3	TRBV6-2/TRBV6-3	-
CASSDRVSGYTF	TGTGCCAGCAGCGACAGGGTTTCTGGCTACACCTTC	TRBD1	TRBJ1-2	TRBV5-6	-
CASSLHRATYEQYF	TGTGCCAGCAGTTTACACAGGGCCACCTACGAGCAGTACTTC	-	TRBJ2-7	TRBV28	-
CATSETGNQPQHF	TGTGCCACGAGTGAAACTGGGAATCAGCCCCAGCATTTT	-	TRBJ1-5	TRBV6-1	-
CASSQGLGGGDTQYF	TGTGCCAGCAGCCAAGGACTAGGGGGTGGAGATACGCAGTATTTT	-	TRBJ2-3	TRBV7-9	-
CASSTGPRGIYF	TGTGCCAGTAGCACCGGGCCACGAGGCATATATTTT	-	TRBJ1-3	TRBV19	-
CSVWEQNTEAFF	TGCAGCGTTTGGGAACAAAACACTGAAGCTTTCTTT	-	TRBJ1-1	TRBV29-1	-
CASSRAGYRTDTQYF	TGTGCCAGCTCACGAGCAGGGTATCGCACAGATACGCAGTATTTT	-	TRBJ2-3	TRBV18	-
CATGFGRGYEQYF	TGTGCCACCGGATTCGGCAGGGGTTACGAGCAGTACTTC	-	TRBJ2-7	TRBV12-3/TRBV12-4	-
CASSSGPGAPLHF	TGTGCCAGCAGTTCGGGTCCTGGGGCACCCCTCCACTTT	-	TRBJ1-6	TRBV7-3	-
CASSRDRGTSTVEQYF	TGTGCCAGTAGTAGGGACAGGGGGACATCTACGGTCGAGCAGTACTTC	TRBD1	TRBJ2-7	TRBV19	-
CASNLLGTDKNIQYF	TGTGCCAGTAACCTCTTAGGGACCGATAAAAACATTCAGTACTTC	-	TRBJ2-4	TRBV19	-
CASSGSSGGWETQYF	TGTGCCAGCAGTGGTTCTTCCGGGGGCTGGGAGACCCAGTACTTC	-	TRBJ2-5	TRBV6-2/TRBV6-3	once
CASNSYRGRNTIYF	TGTGCCAGCAACAGTTACAGGGGCCGAAACACCATATATTTT	TRBD1	TRBJ1-3	TRBV28	-
CASSLAGTGFHEQYF	TGTGCCAGCAGCTTAGCCGGGACGGGTTTCCACGAGCAGTACTTC	-	TRBJ2-7	TRBV7-2	few
CSARSSYEQYF	TGCAGTGCTAGGAGCTCCTACGAGCAGTACTTC	-	TRBJ2-7	TRBV20-1	-
CASSSGRQETQYF	TGTGCCAGTAGTTCGGGGCGCCAAGAGACCCAGTACTTC	-	TRBJ2-5	TRBV19	-
CASSHGDSNQPQHF	TGTGCCAGCAGCCATGGGGACAGCAATCAGCCCCAGCATTTT	-	TRBJ1-5	TRBV3-1/TRBV3-2	once
CASSQALAHSTDTQYF	TGCGCCAGCAGCCAAGCTCTAGCGCATAGCACAGATACGCAGTATTTT	-	TRBJ2-3	TRBV4-3	-
CASSSSALGTVNTEAFF	TGTGCCAGCAGTTCGAGTGCCCTAGGGACAGTGAACACTGAAGCTTTCTTT	TRBD1	TRBJ1-1	TRBV28	-
CASSNGDATNEKLFF	TGTGCCAGCAGCAACGGGGATGCAACTAATGAAAAACTGTTTTTT	-	TRBJ1-4	TRBV7-9	-
CAWSPEKGAYSPLHF	TGTGCCTGGAGTCCCGAAAAGGGGGCTTATTCACCCCTCCACTTT	TRBD1	TRBJ1-6	TRBV30	-
CASSFTKSEEQYF	TGTGCCAGCAGCTTCACTAAGTCAGAGGAGCAGTACTTC	-	TRBJ2-7	TRBV7-9	-
CASSPSPVYEQYF	TGTGCCAGCAGCCCATCCCCGGTGTACGAGCAGTACTTC	-	TRBJ2-7	TRBV14	-
CASSVQQGTKVGGYTF	TGTGCCAGCAGCGTCCAACAGGGAACGAAAGTCGGAGGCTACACCTTC	-	TRBJ1-2	TRBV9	-
CSVALAGRQYEQYF	TGCAGCGTTGCCCTAGCGGGGCGCCAGTACGAGCAGTACTTC	TRBD2	TRBJ2-7	TRBV29-1	-
CSVWASGGSEAFF	TGCAGCGTTTGGGCCTCGGGGGGGTCTGAAGCTTTCTTT	-	TRBJ1-1	TRBV29-1	-
CASSHGLAETYNEQFF	TGCGCCAGCAGCCATGGACTAGCGGAGACTTACAATGAGCAGTTCTTC	TRBD2	TRBJ2-1	TRBV4-3	-
CASSSGQMNTEAFF	TGTGCCAGCAGCTCCGGACAGATGAACACTGAAGCTTTCTTT	-	TRBJ1-1	TRBV7-9	-
CASSQVGQKANTIYF	TGTGCCAGCAGCCAAGTCGGACAGAAAGCAAACACCATATATTTT	-	TRBJ1-3	TRBV3-1/TRBV3-2	-
CASSLSTDYYEQYF	TGTGCCAGCAGTTTATCGACAGACTACTACGAGCAGTACTTC	-	TRBJ2-7	TRBV27	once
CASSQGGGYNEQFF	TGTGCCAGCAGCCAAGGGGGTGGCTACAATGAGCAGTTCTTC	-	TRBJ2-1	TRBV7-3	-
CASSQAAGFSYEQYF	TGCGCCAGCAGCCAAGCCGCAGGGTTCTCCTACGAGCAGTACTTC	-	TRBJ2-7	TRBV4-1	-
CASEPGQGTREQYF	TGTGCCAGCGAACCGGGACAGGGGACCCGCGAGCAGTACTTC	TRBD1	TRBJ2-7	TRBV6-5	once
CASSDRFIGGAYNEQFF	TGCGCCAGCAGCGACAGATTCATCGGGGGGGCATACAATGAGCAGTTCTTC	TRBD2	TRBJ2-1	TRBV4-1	-
CASSLRRGEKLFF	TGTGCCAGCAGCTTAAGGAGGGGTGAAAAACTGTTTTTT	-	TRBJ1-4	TRBV11-2	-
CASTKVSAEAFF	TGTGCCAGCACCAAGGTGAGCGCTGAAGCTTTCTTT	-	TRBJ1-1	TRBV28	-
CAISPSGGAKNIQYF	TGTGCCATCAGTCCTAGCGGGGGAGCCAAAAACATTCAGTACTTC	TRBD2	TRBJ2-4	TRBV10-3	-